This TCR beta chain was recorded in a study of blood T cell repertoires in COVID-19. In the original processing: The assay estimated nucleated cells by amplifying reference gene primers. TCRdb keeps only in-frame clones here, not all; method: immunoSEQ multiplex PCR. Clone size and the V and J calls come from that table; the DNA yielded D and trimming. The sample shows under 400,000 clones, approximately 90% of them seen only once. The germline CDR1 and CDR2 sequences are MDHEN and SYDVKM. J gave up 4 bases and V 6 bases, and 8 bases lay outside the gene matches. The CDR3 runs to 14 residues. This clone was seen just once.

The origin of this receptor is a woman in her sixties or seventies with COVID-19, enrolled during active disease. This sequence joins TRBV28 and TRBJ2-5, with 7 bases fitting TRBD1. The sequencing input was peripheral blood. CDR3 sequence reads: CASRSTGVGETQYF. Written as DNA, the CDR3 is TGTGCCAGCAGGAGTACAGGGGTCGGAGAGACCCAGTACTTC.